Listed here are 28 T cell receptor beta chains from one sample, sequenced in a study of cytomegalovirus exposure and HLA in healthy donors. Use of 60 Vbeta and 13 Jbeta primers characterized the PCR. Generated by immunoSEQ multiplex PCR, the TCRdb table keeps only in-frame clones and is missing some. The sample contains 150,000 to 170,000 clones, 70% to 80% of which appear only once. Sequencing was done on a sample of PBMCs. Receptors were obtained from a man aged 30-40 years in good health and CMV-seropositive.

The chain combines TRBV5-1 with TRBJ2-7; TRBD2 agrees at 10 bases. Per the germline V gene, CDR1 is SGHRS and CDR2 is YFSETQ. With V trimmed by 2 bases and J by 4 bases, 6 bases remained unmatched. This CDR3 contains 15 residues. CDR3 nucleotide sequence: TGCGCCAGCAGCTTATTAGCGGGAGGAGAGTACGAGCAGTACTTC. Translation: CASSLLAGGEYEQYF. Together with reference TRBV5-1 and TRBJ2-7, the CDR3 gives the full variable domain: KAGVTQTPRYLIKTRGQQVTLSCSPISGHRSVSWYQQTPGQGLQFLFEYFSETQRNKGNFPGRFSGRQFSNSRSEMNVSTLELGDSALYLCASSLLAGGEYEQYFGPGTRLTVT.

The chain couples TRBV14 to TRBJ1-1, with D uncertain. Trimming removed 4 bases from V and 1 base from J, with 16 bases in between. The germline V gene encodes CDR1 SGHDN and CDR2 FVKESK. The CDR3 loop spans 16 amino acids. CDR3 sequence reads: CASSRLQTTENTEAFF. In DNA, the CDR3 is TGTGCCAGCAGCCGGCTACAGACAACAGAGAACACTGAAGCTTTCTTT. The variable domain in full, with the rest retrieved from reference TRBV14 and TRBJ1-1, is EAGVTQFPSHSVIEKGQTVTLRCDPISGHDNLYWYRRVMGKEIKFLLHFVKESKQDESGMPNNRFLAERTGGTYSTLKVQPAELEDSGVYFCASSRLQTTENTEAFFGQGTRLTVV.

Regarding this clone: It differs at one base from a far larger clone, so likely a read error. J is TRBJ1-1 and V is TRBV15; TRBD1 is a possible D gene (6 bases). The germline V gene encodes CDR1 LNHNV and CDR2 YYDKDF (reference sequence). The CDR3 contains 18 residues. Here the CDR3 reads CATSRDYKTGSINTEVFF. The CDR3 DNA is TGTGCCACCAGCAGAGATTATAAGACAGGCTCAATCAACACTGAAGTTTTCTTT.

This rearrangement joins TRBV7-3 to TRBJ2-5, with 7 positions matching TRBD2. The CDR3 runs to 14 residues. V lost 0 bases, J lost 3 bases, and 1 base stayed unmatched. CDR1 SGHTA and CDR2 FQGTGA come from the germline V gene. In DNA, the CDR3 is TGTGCCAGCAGCTTAACAGCGGGAAAAGAGACCCAGTACTTC. It codes for CASSLTAGKETQYF.

This chain uses TRBV2 with TRBJ2-1; TRBD2 matches at 14 bases. The germline V gene encodes CDR1 SNHLY and CDR2 FYNNEI. The V and J ends lost 6 bases and 6 bases, in that order; junction bases with no gene match: 10. The CDR3 contains 17 residues. CDR3 protein: CASSDRGLAGERNEQFF. In DNA form, the CDR3 reads TGTGCCAGCAGCGACCGGGGACTAGCGGGAGAACGCAATGAGCAGTTCTTC.

The genes are TRBV28 and TRBJ1-2, with D unresolved. V was clipped by 8 bases and J by 4 bases, with 11 bases between them. Germline-derived CDR1 and CDR2 are MDHEN and SYDVKM. The CDR3 runs 12 residues. CDR3 protein: CASEEASYGYTF. CDR3 DNA sequence: TGTGCCAGCGAAGAGGCGAGCTATGGCTACACCTTC.

The rearrangement uses TRBV11-2 and TRBJ1-2; D is uncertain. The CDR3 spans 16 residues. Germline lookup yields CDR1 SGHAT and CDR2 FQNNGV. V lost 0 bases and J lost 2, with 13 bases in between. The CDR3 loop is CASSLDWQYLNYGYTF. As DNA, the CDR3 is TGTGCCAGCAGCTTAGACTGGCAGTATCTCAACTATGGCTACACCTTC.

As for this clone: Sequence at one end of the junction differs from germline and may be a read error. The chain carries TRBV7-9 and TRBJ2-1, with unresolved D. Germline assignment: CDR1 SEHNR and CDR2 FQNEAQ (reference sequence). CDR3 size: 11 residues. DNA for the CDR3: TGTTCCAGCAGCCGAGTACTTGAGCAGTTCTTC. It translates to CSSSRVLEQFF.

This rearrangement joins TRBV4-1 to TRBJ2-1; the match to TRBD1 covers 9 bases. Per germline, CDR1 MGHRA and CDR2 YSYEKL. V was pared by 4 bases and J by 0 bases, with 4 bases of the junction left unmatched. CDR3 length: 16 residues. CDR3 sequence: CASSPTGGSSYNEQFF. DNA for the CDR3: TGCGCCAGCAGCCCGACAGGGGGTAGCTCCTACAATGAGCAGTTCTTC.

This clone came up once. The chain recombines TRBV6-1 with TRBJ1-3; D is undetermined. The CDR3 runs to 14 residues. Germline CDR1 is MNHNS and CDR2 is SASEGT. The V gene lost 2 bases and the J gene lost 4 bases, with 9 bases spanning the gap. This CDR3 is CASSERGFGNTIYF. Written as DNA, the CDR3 is TGTGCCAGCAGTGAAAGAGGGTTCGGAAACACCATATATTTT.

This clone was seen just once. This chain connects TRBV2 to TRBJ1-5; the D is unclear. This CDR3 has 14 amino acids. Germline-derived CDR1 and CDR2 are SNHLY and FYNNEI. Trimming left V 0 bases short and J 4 bases short, with 7 bases between. CDR3 nucleotides: TGTGCCAGCAGTGAAGCTACAAAGAATCAGCCCCAGCATTTT. It yields the protein CASSEATKNQPQHF.

CDR3 protein: CASSPAGQGASYEQYF. The CDR3 nucleotides are TGTGCCAGTAGTCCAGCGGGACAGGGTGCGTCCTACGAGCAGTACTTC. The genes are TRBV19 and TRBJ2-7, with TRBD1 identical over 9 bases. Trimming took 5 bases from V and 1 from J; bases not matched to a gene: 9. CDR1 LNHDA and CDR2 SQIVND come from the germline V gene (reference sequence). CDR3 length equals 16 residues.

V gene TRBV14 combines with J gene TRBJ2-6, with 8 bases fitting TRBD1. V trimming: 1 base; J trimming: 11 bases; junction bases outside the gene matches: 1. This CDR3 spans 13 amino acids. Germline-derived CDR1 and CDR2 are SGHDN and FVKESK. Here the CDR3 reads CASSQGTGHVLTF. The DNA for the CDR3 is TGTGCCAGCAGCCAAGGGACAGGGCACGTCCTGACTTTC.

This rearrangement joins TRBV7-9 to TRBJ2-4; D might be TRBD2 (7 bases). The ends were cut back, 5 bases at V and 7 bases at J, with 18 bases in the middle. Germline V lookup: CDR1 SEHNR, CDR2 FQNEAQ (reference sequence). This CDR3 is 15 amino acids long. Written as DNA, the CDR3 is TGTGCCAGCAGCCAACAGAGGGGGGGCCTGAACATTCAGTACTTC. Protein: CASSQQRGGLNIQYF.

The rearrangement joins TRBV2 to TRBJ2-3; 8 nucleotides agree with TRBD2. Losses at the gene ends were 5 bases for V and 2 bases for J; bases not matched to a gene: 18. There are 19 residues in the CDR3. From germline, CDR1 is SNHLY and CDR2 FYNNEI. The CDR3, as DNA: TGTGCCAGCAGTTATCATTTTCCTTTGGCAGCGGGAGACACAGATACGCAGTATTTT. Its translation is CASSYHFPLAAGDTDTQYF. The complete variable domain, with remaining parts taken from reference TRBV2 and TRBJ2-3, reads EPEVTQTPSHQVTQMGQEVILRCVPISNHLYFYWYRQILGQKVEFLVSFYNNEISEKSEIFDDQFSVERPDGSNFTLKIRSTKLEDSAMYFCASSYHFPLAAGDTDTQYFGPGTRLTVL.

The chain combines TRBV18 with TRBJ1-1; weak D call: TRBD1 (6 bases). CDR3 length: 14 amino acids. The germline V gene has CDR1 KGHSH and CDR2 LQKENI. The germline V and J ends were trimmed by 4 bases and 3 bases, with 12 bases remaining between them. The CDR3 nucleotides are TGTGCCAGCTCACTCTACTACAGGGACACTGAAGCTTTCTTT. The encoded protein is CASSLYYRDTEAFF.

This clone was seen a handful of times. The V and J genes are TRBV5-4 and TRBJ1-2, with a weak D call TRBD1 (6 bases). CDR3 size: 16 residues. The V end was cut by 0 bases, the J end by 1 base, with 13 bases between. From germline, CDR1 is SGHNT and CDR2 YYREEE (reference sequence). CDR3: CASSLEGGRSNYGYTF. For the CDR3, the DNA is TGTGCCAGCAGCTTGGAGGGGGGGAGGAGTAACTATGGCTACACCTTC.

This clone appeared a single time. V is TRBV19 and J is TRBJ2-1; TRBD1 matches at 10 bases. The CDR3 has 11 amino acids. Germline V lookup: CDR1 LNHDA, CDR2 SQIVND (reference sequence). The V segment lost 5 bases and the J segment 15 bases; nucleotides outside the gene matches: 4. The CDR3 loop reads CASSQDRGRFF. CDR3 nucleotides: TGTGCCAGTAGTCAAGACAGGGGGCGGTTCTTC.

The rearrangement joins TRBV6-5 to TRBJ2-1; 8 bases are a match to TRBD2. The V gene end was trimmed by 5 bases and the J gene end by 7 bases; junction bases not matched to a gene: 7. This CDR3 spans 14 amino acids. Germline assignment: CDR1 MNHEY and CDR2 SVGAGI. The CDR3 DNA reads as TGTGCCAGCAGTCGGGGGGGCTATGAGAATGAGCAGTTCTTC. This sequence encodes CASSRGGYENEQFF.

This clone is a singleton in its sample. The genes are TRBV7-2 and TRBJ2-7, with 10 bases lining up with TRBD2. Looked up from germline, CDR1 is SGHTA and CDR2 is FQGNSA. CDR3 length: 16 amino acids. With V trimmed by 1 base and J by 4 bases, 7 bases remained unmatched. CDR3 sequence: CASSLGLAGVRYEQYF. The CDR3 coding sequence is TGTGCCAGCAGCTTAGGCCTAGCGGGAGTAAGGTACGAGCAGTACTTC.

The chain uses TRBV2 and TRBJ2-5, with D possibly being TRBD2 (5 bases). The CDR3 loop spans 14 amino acids. CDR1 SNHLY and CDR2 FYNNEI come from the germline V gene. V lost 6 bases and J 1 base, leaving 12 bases between the germline ends. The CDR3 sequence is CASSPDWTQETQYF. CDR3 nucleotides: TGTGCCAGCAGCCCGGACTGGACCCAAGAGACCCAGTACTTC. Based on the CDR3 plus reference TRBV2 and TRBJ2-5, the full variable domain is EPEVTQTPSHQVTQMGQEVILRCVPISNHLYFYWYRQILGQKVEFLVSFYNNEISEKSEIFDDQFSVERPDGSNFTLKIRSTKLEDSAMYFCASSPDWTQETQYFGPGTRLLVL.

The chain has TRBV5-1 and TRBJ2-3; tentatively, D is TRBD1 (5 bases). Trimming removed 0 bases from V and 9 bases from J, with 23 bases in between. This CDR3 has 17 residues. The V gene's germline CDR1 is SGHRS and CDR2 YFSETQ. The CDR3 reads CASSLAPRVPQVPTQYF. CDR3 DNA: TGCGCCAGCAGCTTGGCCCCCAGGGTCCCCCAGGTACCGACGCAGTATTTT.

The gene calls are TRBV7-3 and TRBJ2-3, with 9 bases fitting TRBD2. Germline-derived CDR1 and CDR2 are SGHTA and FQGTGA. The CDR3 runs 13 residues. Here the CDR3 reads CASGSGGTDTQYF. In DNA, the CDR3 is TGTGCTAGCGGGAGTGGGGGCACAGATACGCAGTATTTT.

The V gene is TRBV10-1, the J gene TRBJ2-7; D is perhaps TRBD1 (5 bases). This CDR3 is 13 amino acids long. CDR1 is WNHNN and CDR2 is SYGVQD in the germline V gene (reference sequence). Trimming removed 2 bases from V and 5 bases from J, with 10 bases in between. CDR3 residues: CASSERTSDEQYF. The CDR3 DNA follows: TGCGCCAGCAGTGAGAGGACATCCGACGAGCAGTACTTC.

This clone was seen a single time. The V call is TRBV6-5, the J call TRBJ1-3; 8 bases fit TRBD1. The germline V gene encodes CDR1 MNHEY and CDR2 SVGAGI. The CDR3 contains 14 residues. V lost 5 bases and J lost 5; bases outside the gene matches: 5. CDR3 in amino acids: CASSEDRDRNTIYF. The CDR3 DNA sequence: TGTGCCAGCAGTGAGGACAGGGATAGAAACACCATATATTTT.

The V call is TRBV11-1, the J call TRBJ1-2; no reliable D call. Trimming took 1 base from V and 1 from J, leaving 13 bases between them. CDR3 length equals 16 residues. Germline V CDR1 and CDR2: SGHAT, FQDESV (reference sequence). The DNA of the CDR3 is TGTGCCAGCAGCTTAGGTGCCTCAGGCAGTAACTATGGCTACACCTTC. Translating it yields CASSLGASGSNYGYTF.

The chain joins TRBV4-1 to TRBJ2-2; 7 positions match TRBD2. From germline, CDR1 is MGHRA and CDR2 YSYEKL. With 1 base clipped from V and 5 bases from J, the junction kept 1 base outside the gene matches. This CDR3 spans 14 amino acids. The CDR3 region is CASSQVGGTGELFF. The CDR3 DNA is TGCGCCAGCAGCCAAGTGGGGGGGACCGGGGAGCTGTTTTTT.

The chain joins TRBV9 to TRBJ2-7; 7 bases match TRBD1. The CDR3 runs to 15 residues. The germline CDR1 and CDR2 sequences are SGDLS and YYNGEE. Trimming removed 3 bases from V and 3 bases from J; junction bases left unmatched: 9. As DNA, the CDR3 is TGTGCCAGCAGCGAAACGGGACAGAGCATCTACGAGCAGTACTTC. Its translation: CASSETGQSIYEQYF.